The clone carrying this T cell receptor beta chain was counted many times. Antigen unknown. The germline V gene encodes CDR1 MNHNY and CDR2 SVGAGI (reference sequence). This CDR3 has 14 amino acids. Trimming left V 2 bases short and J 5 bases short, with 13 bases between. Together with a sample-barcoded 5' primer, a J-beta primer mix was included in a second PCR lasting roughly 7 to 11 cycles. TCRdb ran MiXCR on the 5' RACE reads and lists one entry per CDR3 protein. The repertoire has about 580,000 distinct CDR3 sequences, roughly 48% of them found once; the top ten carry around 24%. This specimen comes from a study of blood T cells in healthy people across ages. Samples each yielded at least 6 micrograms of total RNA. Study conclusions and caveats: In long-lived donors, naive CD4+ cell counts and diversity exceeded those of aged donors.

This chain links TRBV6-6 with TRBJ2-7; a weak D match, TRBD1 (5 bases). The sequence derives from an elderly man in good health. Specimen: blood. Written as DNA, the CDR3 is TGTGCCAGCAGTTACAGGGGCGCAAGTAACGAGCAGTACTTC. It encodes CASSYRGASNEQYF.